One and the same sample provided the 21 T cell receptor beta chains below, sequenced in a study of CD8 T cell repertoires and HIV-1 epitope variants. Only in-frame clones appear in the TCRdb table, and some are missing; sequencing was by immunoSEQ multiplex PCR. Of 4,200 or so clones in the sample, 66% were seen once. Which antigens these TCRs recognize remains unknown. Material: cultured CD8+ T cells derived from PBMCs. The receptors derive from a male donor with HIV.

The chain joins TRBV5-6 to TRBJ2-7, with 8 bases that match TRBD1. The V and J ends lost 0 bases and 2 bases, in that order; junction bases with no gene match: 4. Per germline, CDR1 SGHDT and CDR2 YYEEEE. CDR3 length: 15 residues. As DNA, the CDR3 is TGTGCCAGCAGCTTGGAGACAGGGGCAACCTACGAGCAGTACTTC. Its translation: CASSLETGATYEQYF.

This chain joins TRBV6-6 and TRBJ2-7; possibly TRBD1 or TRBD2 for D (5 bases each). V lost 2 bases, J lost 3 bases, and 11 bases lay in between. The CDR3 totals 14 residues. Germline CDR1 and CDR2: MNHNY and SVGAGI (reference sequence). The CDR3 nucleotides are TGTGCCAGCAGTTACGGGCAGGGAGACTACGAGCAGTACTTC. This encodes CASSYGQGDYEQYF.

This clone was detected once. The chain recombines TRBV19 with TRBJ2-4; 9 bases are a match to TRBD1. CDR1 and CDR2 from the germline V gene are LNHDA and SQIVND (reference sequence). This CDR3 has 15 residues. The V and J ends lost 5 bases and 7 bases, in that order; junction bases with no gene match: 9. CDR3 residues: CASSLGDRGFNIQYF. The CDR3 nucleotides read TGTGCCAGTAGTCTGGGCGACAGGGGGTTCAACATTCAGTACTTC. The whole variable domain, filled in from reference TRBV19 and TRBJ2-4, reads DGGITQSPKYLFRKEGQNVTLSCEQNLNHDAMYWYRQDPGQGLRLIYYSQIVNDFQKGDIAEGYSVSREKKESFPLTVTSAQKNPTAFYLCASSLGDRGFNIQYFGAGTRLSVL.

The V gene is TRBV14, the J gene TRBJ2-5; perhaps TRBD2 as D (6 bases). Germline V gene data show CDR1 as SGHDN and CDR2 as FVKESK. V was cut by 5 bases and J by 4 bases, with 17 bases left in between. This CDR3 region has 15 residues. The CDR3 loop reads CASSSRRGKRETQYF. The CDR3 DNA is TGTGCCAGCAGCTCTCGCCGGGGGAAGAGAGAGACCCAGTACTTC.

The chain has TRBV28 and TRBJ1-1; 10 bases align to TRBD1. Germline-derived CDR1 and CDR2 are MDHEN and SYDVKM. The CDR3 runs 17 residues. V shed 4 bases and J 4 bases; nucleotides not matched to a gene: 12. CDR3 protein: CASSSLTGGRLGTEAFF. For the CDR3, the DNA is TGTGCCAGCAGTTCCCTGACAGGGGGCAGATTAGGCACTGAAGCTTTCTTT.

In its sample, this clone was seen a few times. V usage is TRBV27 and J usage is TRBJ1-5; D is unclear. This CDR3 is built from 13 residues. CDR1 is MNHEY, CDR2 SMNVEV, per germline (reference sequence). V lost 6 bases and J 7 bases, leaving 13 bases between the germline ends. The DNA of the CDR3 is TGTGCCAGCAGGCAGAGTTGGATGCAGCCCCAGCATTTT. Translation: CASRQSWMQPQHF.

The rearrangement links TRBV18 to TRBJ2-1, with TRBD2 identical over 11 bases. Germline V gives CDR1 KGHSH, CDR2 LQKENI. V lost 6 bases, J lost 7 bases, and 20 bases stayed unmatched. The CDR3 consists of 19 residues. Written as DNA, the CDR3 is TGTGCCAGCTCCCGGGGGGGGAGCCCCCTACTAGCGGGAGTTAATGAGCAGTTCTTC. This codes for CASSRGGSPLLAGVNEQFF.

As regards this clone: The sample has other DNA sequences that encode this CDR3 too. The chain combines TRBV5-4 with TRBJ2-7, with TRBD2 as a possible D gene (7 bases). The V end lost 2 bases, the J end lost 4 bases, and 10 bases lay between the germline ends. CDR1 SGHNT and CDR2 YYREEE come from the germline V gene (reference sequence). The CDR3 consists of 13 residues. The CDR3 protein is CASSFGRGYEQYF. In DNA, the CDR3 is TGTGCCAGCAGCTTTGGGAGGGGGTACGAGCAGTACTTC.

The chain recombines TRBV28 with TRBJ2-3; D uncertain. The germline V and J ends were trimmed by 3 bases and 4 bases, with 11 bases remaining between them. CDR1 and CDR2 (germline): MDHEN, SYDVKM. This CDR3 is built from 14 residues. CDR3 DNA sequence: TGTGCCAGCAGTTTTGTCGAAACTTCAGATACGCAGTATTTT. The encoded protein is CASSFVETSDTQYF.

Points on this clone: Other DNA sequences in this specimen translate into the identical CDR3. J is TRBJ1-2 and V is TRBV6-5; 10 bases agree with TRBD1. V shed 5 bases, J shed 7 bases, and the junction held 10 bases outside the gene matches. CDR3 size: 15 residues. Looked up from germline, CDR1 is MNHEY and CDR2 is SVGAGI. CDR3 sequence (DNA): TGTGCCAGCAGTAACTTCGGGACAGGGGCCGGTGGCTACACCTTC. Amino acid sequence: CASSNFGTGAGGYTF.

The CDR3 loop reads CASSLRAGALSSYEQYF. The CDR3 region has the DNA TGTGCCAGCAGCTTACGAGCGGGCGCCCTGAGCTCCTACGAGCAGTACTTC. The chain has TRBV7-9 and TRBJ2-7; D might be TRBD2 (6 bases). This CDR3 has 17 residues. Germline assignment: CDR1 SEHNR and CDR2 FQNEAQ (reference sequence). V was pared by 2 bases and J by 0 bases, with 17 bases between.

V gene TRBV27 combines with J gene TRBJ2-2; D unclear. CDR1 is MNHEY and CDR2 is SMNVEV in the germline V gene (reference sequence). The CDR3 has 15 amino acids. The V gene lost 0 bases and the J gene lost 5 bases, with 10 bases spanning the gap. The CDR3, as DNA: TGTGCCAGCAGTTTATCGATGGCGGTAACCGGGGAGCTGTTTTTT. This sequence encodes CASSLSMAVTGELFF.

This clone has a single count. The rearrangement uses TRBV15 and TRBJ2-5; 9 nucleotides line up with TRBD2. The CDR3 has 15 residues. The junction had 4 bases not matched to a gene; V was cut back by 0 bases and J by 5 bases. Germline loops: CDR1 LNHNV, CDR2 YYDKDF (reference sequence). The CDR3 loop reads CATSRDRLAGETQYF. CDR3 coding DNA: TGTGCCACCAGCAGAGATAGGCTAGCGGGGGAGACCCAGTACTTC.

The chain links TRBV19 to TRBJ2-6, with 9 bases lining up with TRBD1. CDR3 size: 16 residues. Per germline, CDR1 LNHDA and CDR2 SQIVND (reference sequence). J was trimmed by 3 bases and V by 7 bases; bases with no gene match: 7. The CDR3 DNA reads TGTGCCAGTAACGACAGGGGGAGACGTGGGGCCAACGTCCTGACTTTC. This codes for CASNDRGRRGANVLTF.

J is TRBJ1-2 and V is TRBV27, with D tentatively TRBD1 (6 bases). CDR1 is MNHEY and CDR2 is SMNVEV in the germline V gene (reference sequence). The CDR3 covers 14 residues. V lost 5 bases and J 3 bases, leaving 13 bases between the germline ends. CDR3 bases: TGTGCCAGCAGTGTTCAGGGGTCGGACTATGGCTACACCTTC. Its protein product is CASSVQGSDYGYTF.

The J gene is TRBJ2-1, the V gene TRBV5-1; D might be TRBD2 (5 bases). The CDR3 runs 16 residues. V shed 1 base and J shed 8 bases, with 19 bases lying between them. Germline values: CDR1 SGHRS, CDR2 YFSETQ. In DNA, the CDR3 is TGCGCCAGCAGCTTGACACCGCGATTCCTGAGGGATGAGCAGTTCTTC. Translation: CASSLTPRFLRDEQFF.

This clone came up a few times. CDR3 protein: CSVEAPGVETQYF. Written as DNA, the CDR3 is TGCAGCGTTGAAGCCCCTGGGGTAGAGACCCAGTACTTC. The chain couples TRBV29-1 to TRBJ2-5, with D uncertain. The ends were cut back, 1 base at V and 4 bases at J, with 10 bases in the middle. Germline values: CDR1 SQVTM, CDR2 ANQGSEA. This CDR3 spans 13 amino acids.

The CDR3 DNA sequence: TGTGCCAGCAGCCCGGACGGGGGTACGAGCACAGATACGCAGTATTTT. Translated, it gives CASSPDGGTSTDTQYF. The rearrangement uses TRBV7-3 and TRBJ2-3; maybe TRBD2 (6 bases). V was clipped by 5 bases and J by 0 bases, with 15 bases between them. CDR3 length: 16 amino acids. Germline CDR1 SGHTA, CDR2 FQGTGA.

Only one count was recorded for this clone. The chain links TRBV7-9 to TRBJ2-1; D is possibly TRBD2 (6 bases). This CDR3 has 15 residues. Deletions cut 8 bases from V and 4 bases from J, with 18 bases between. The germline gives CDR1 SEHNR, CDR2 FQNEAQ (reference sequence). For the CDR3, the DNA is TGTGCCAGCTTGCCAACGGGACTCCAATACAATGAGCAGTTCTTC. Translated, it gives CASLPTGLQYNEQFF.

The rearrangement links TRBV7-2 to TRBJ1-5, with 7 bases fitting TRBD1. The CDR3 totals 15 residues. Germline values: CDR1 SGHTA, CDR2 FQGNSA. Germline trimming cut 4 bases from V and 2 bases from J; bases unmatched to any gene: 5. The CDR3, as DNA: TGTGCCAGCAGCTCGACAGGGAATGGCAATCAGCCCCAGCATTTT. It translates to CASSSTGNGNQPQHF.

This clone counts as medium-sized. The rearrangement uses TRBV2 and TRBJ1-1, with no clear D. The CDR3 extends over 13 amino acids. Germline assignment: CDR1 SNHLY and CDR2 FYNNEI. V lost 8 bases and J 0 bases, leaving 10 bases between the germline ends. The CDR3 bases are TGTGCCAGCCGTGGAATTATGAACACTGAAGCTTTCTTT. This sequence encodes CASRGIMNTEAFF.